This TCR beta chain was captured by sequencing in a study of T cells in Graves' hyperthyroidism and ophthalmopathy. The CDR3 runs to 13 residues. Trimming took off 2 bases at V and 0 bases at J, with 2 bases between the two ends. CDR1 MGHRA and CDR2 YSYEKL come from the germline V gene. This clonotype occurred a few times. TCR beta CDR3 regions were amplified from RNA. Carried out on the TCR CDR3, a first-round RT-PCR used the HTBI primer set. A single record per CDR3 protein comes from TCRdb applying MiXCR to the multiplex PCR reads. Seen here are around 270,000 distinct CDR3 sequences, less than 20% observed once, and the top ten hold less than 40%.

This receptor was taken from a man aged 45-60 years with Graves' ophthalmopathy. V usage is TRBV4-1 and J usage is TRBJ1-5; no firm D call. The sequenced sample was blood. Here the CDR3 DNA reads TGCGCCAGCAGCCAAACTAGCAATCAGCCCCAGCATTTT. It encodes CASSQTSNQPQHF.